Below, 9 T cell receptor beta chains from the same sample are listed, as sequenced in a study of blood T cell repertoires in COVID-19 (dated by TCRdb to 2020 to 2022). Libraries were built with the immunoSEQ multiplex PCR assay. Not all clones reach the TCRdb copy of this immuneACCESS table, which keeps in-frame sequences only. Checked studies attribute under half of the gap to unresolved V genes and leave the rest unexplained. The sample contains 20,000 to 30,000 clones, about 91% of them found a single time. The ten largest make up around 2.1% of the sample. The sample comprised peripheral blood. The receptors come from a human donor in a cohort sampled during active COVID-19.

The chain recombines TRBV7-8 with TRBJ1-1; possible D gene TRBD1, 5 bases. The V end was cut by 7 bases, the J end by 1 base, with 13 bases between. This CDR3 region has 14 residues. CDR1 and CDR2 from the germline V gene are SGHVS and FQNEAQ. Here the CDR3 DNA reads TGTGCCAGCAACCCCGGACACGCGAACACTGAAGCTTTCTTT. This codes for CASNPGHANTEAFF.

For the CDR3, the DNA is TGTGCCAGCAGTCGAGCCCTCGGTAGCGGGGGGGGCTACGAGCAGTACTTC. Residues: CASSRALGSGGGYEQYF. The chain combines TRBV9 with TRBJ2-7; 11 bases are a match to TRBD2. Germline lookup yields CDR1 SGDLS and CDR2 YYNGEE. With 5 bases clipped from V and 3 bases from J, the junction kept 13 bases outside the gene matches. CDR3 length: 17 amino acids.

The chain joins TRBV29-1 to TRBJ2-7; a possible D gene is TRBD1 (5 bases). The ends were cut back, 3 bases at V and 6 bases at J, with 21 bases in the middle. Germline V lookup: CDR1 SQVTM, CDR2 ANQGSEA. This CDR3 has 15 residues. The CDR3 spells CSVESRTSSRGEQYF. The DNA of the CDR3 is TGCAGCGTTGAGTCCAGGACATCCAGTAGGGGCGAGCAGTACTTC.

J is TRBJ1-2 and V is TRBV4-3; unclear D gene. Between the trimmed V and J ends, which lost 0 bases and 2 bases, there was a span of 22 bases. This CDR3 has 19 amino acids. Germline lookup yields CDR1 LGHNA and CDR2 YSLEER. The CDR3 region has the DNA TGCGCCAGCAGCCAAGATCTTGGGTATTTTGGTGGGGAGAACTATGGCTACACCTTC. Translation gives CASSQDLGYFGGENYGYTF.

The rearrangement uses TRBV6-6 and TRBJ1-5, with D maybe TRBD1 (6 bases). CDR1 MNHNY and CDR2 SVGAGI come from the germline V gene (reference sequence). The CDR3 runs to 14 residues. Deletions cut 4 bases from V and 3 bases from J, with 10 bases between. CDR3 sequence: CASSLNRDNQPQHF. The CDR3 DNA sequence: TGTGCCAGCAGTTTAAACAGGGACAATCAGCCCCAGCATTTT.

For the CDR3, the DNA is TGCGCCAGCAGCTTGGCCATCCAGGGCTATGGCTACACCTTC. It translates to CASSLAIQGYGYTF. V is TRBV5-1 and J is TRBJ1-2; possibly TRBD1 for D (5 bases). The V end lost 0 bases, the J end lost 4 bases, and 10 bases lay between the germline ends. Germline V gene lookup returns CDR1 SGHRS and CDR2 YFSETQ. The CDR3 has 14 residues.

This chain joins TRBV7-3 and TRBJ2-2, with 14 bases fitting TRBD2. The V segment lost 5 bases and the J segment 6 bases; nucleotides outside the gene matches: 5. CDR3 length equals 16 residues. Germline CDR1 is SGHTA and CDR2 is FQGTGA. CDR3 nucleotides: TGTGCCAGCAGCGCCCGACTAGCGGGGGGGCCCGGGGAGCTGTTTTTT. Translation: CASSARLAGGPGELFF.

The chain links TRBV7-9 to TRBJ2-5, with 8 bases matching TRBD1. V shed 5 bases, J shed 4 bases, and the junction held 12 bases outside the gene matches. This CDR3 is built from 16 residues. CDR1 and CDR2 from the germline V gene are SEHNR and FQNEAQ (reference sequence). The CDR3 protein is CASSISGTGGLETQYF. The CDR3 bases are TGTGCCAGCAGCATCTCCGGGACAGGAGGTTTAGAGACCCAGTACTTC.

The chain uses TRBV6-5 and TRBJ1-6; unclear D gene. Trimming removed 2 bases from V and 4 bases from J, with 12 bases in between. The CDR3 runs to 16 residues. Germline assignment: CDR1 MNHEY and CDR2 SVGAGI. CDR3 sequence: CASSYEGTFYNSPLHF. In DNA, the CDR3 is TGTGCCAGCAGTTACGAGGGCACTTTTTATAATTCACCCCTCCACTTT.